The present T cell receptor (beta chain) was sequenced within a study of T cell responses to AZD1222 COVID-19 vaccine. Study-wide results and limits: Baseline serostatus was positive in only six AZD1222 recipients. The study sampled repertoires only after the peak T cell response. CD4 TCRs linked to vaccination spanned spike, dominating at 160-218 and 743-854. Spike-specific TCR breadth and depth went up after people got two AZD1222 doses.

Libraries were prepared by immunoSEQ multiplex PCR; TCRdb keeps only in-frame clonotypes and omits some of them. The repertoire has fewer than 130,000 clones, 87% of them found once; the top ten carry around 3%. Points on this clone: Its antigen is not known.

This CDR3 has 16 residues. V was pared by 4 bases and J by 7 bases, with 23 bases between. Germline CDR1 is SEHNR and CDR2 is FQNEAQ (reference sequence). The sequence came from an adult in good health. Source: peripheral blood, taken on day 0 of AZD1222 vaccination. The chain links TRBV7-9 to TRBJ2-7, with a possible D match to TRBD1 (5 bases). CDR3 protein: CASSSPRTSPGFEQYF. CDR3 sequence (DNA): TGTGCCAGCAGCTCCCCTCGGACATCCCCTGGTTTTGAGCAGTACTTC.